These 21 T cell receptor beta chains were all obtained from the same sample, sequenced in a study of CXCR3-negative and CXCR3-positive naive CD8 T cells. The study made its TRB cDNA libraries by 5' RACE, adding UMI labels. One entry per CDR3 protein, without DNA, is what TCRdb gives after re-calling the 5' RACE reads. The listing records 65,000 to 85,000 distinct CDR3 sequences. The sequencing input was naive CXCR3- CD8+ T cells from blood. The subset denotes: CD45RO-CCR7+CD27+CD95- naive CD8+ T cells lacking CXCR3 (TNR3-). These receptor sequences come from a human donor in good health. Some clones in this sample may be carry-over from other donors' samples.

The gene calls are TRBV25-1 and TRBJ2-7. The germline V gene has CDR1 MGHDK and CDR2 SYGVNS. There are 11 residues in the CDR3. CDR3 residues: CASSFQSEQYF.

The chain combines TRBV12-3 or TRBV12-4 with TRBJ1-1. This CDR3 comprises 13 residues. CDR3 in amino acids: CASSFAKNTEAFF.

The chain uses TRBV15 and TRBJ1-1; TCRdb's D call of TRBD1 is untestable without DNA. Looked up from germline, CDR1 is LNHNV and CDR2 is YYDKDF (reference sequence). CDR3 length: 14 residues. Here the CDR3 reads CATSKTGLRTEAFF.

This chain links TRBV28 with TRBJ2-5. The CDR3 loop spans 14 amino acids. Germline-derived CDR1 and CDR2 are MDHEN and SYDVKM. The CDR3 region is CASSFGRGQETQYF. The variable domain in full, completed from reference TRBV28 and TRBJ2-5, reads DVKVTQSSRYLVKRTGEKVFLECVQDMDHENMFWYRQDPGLGLRLIYFSYDVKMKEKGDIPEGYSVSREKKERFSLILESASTNQTSMYLCASSFGRGQETQYFGPGTRLLVL.

This sequence joins TRBV29-1 and TRBJ2-1. The CDR3 loop spans 12 amino acids. Germline CDR1 is SQVTM and CDR2 is ANQGSEA. The CDR3 is CSVADDSNEQFF.

The chain couples TRBV28 to TRBJ2-7; the D call from TCRdb, TRBD1, cannot be confirmed without DNA. The CDR3 spans 14 residues. The germline V gene encodes CDR1 MDHEN and CDR2 SYDVKM. CDR3 sequence: CASRPQGESYEQYF.

The V call is TRBV28, the J call TRBJ2-1; the D call of TRBD2 rests on TCRdb alone, since no DNA is present to check it. The germline CDR1 and CDR2 sequences are MDHEN and SYDVKM. This CDR3 spans 14 amino acids. The CDR3 here is CASCIAGGYNEQFF.

This rearrangement joins TRBV7-8 to TRBJ1-4; TCRdb returns TRBD1, unconfirmable since there is no DNA. This CDR3 comprises 20 residues. CDR1 and CDR2 from the germline V gene are SGHVS and FQNEAQ. CDR3 loop: CASSTYPGTGGFATNEKLFF.

The genes are TRBV7-9 and TRBJ2-4; TCRdb indicates TRBD2, and absent DNA this call remains unverified. This CDR3 has 20 amino acids. CDR1 and CDR2 (germline): SEHNR, FQNEAQ (reference sequence). The CDR3 sequence is CASSTTQLAGEAVVGSIQYF.

V gene TRBV6-1 combines with J gene TRBJ2-7; TCRdb outputs TRBD1, but without DNA this stays unchecked. The CDR3 length is 15 residues. CDR1 is MNHNS and CDR2 is SASEGT in the germline V gene. CDR3 sequence reads: CASSEGQPLSYEQYF.

The chain's CDR3 is CATSDPGQGDEAFF. This chain joins TRBV24-1 and TRBJ1-1; absent DNA, TCRdb's TRBD1 call cannot be checked. In germline, CDR1 is KGHDR, CDR2 SFDVKD. This CDR3 is built from 14 residues.

The chain uses TRBV11-2 and TRBJ2-1; absent DNA, TCRdb's TRBD2 call cannot be checked. Looked up from germline, CDR1 is SGHAT and CDR2 is FQNNGV. This CDR3 region has 15 residues. The CDR3 protein is CASSELAGGPSEQFF. Supplemented by reference TRBV11-2 and TRBJ2-1, the full variable domain reads EAGVAQSPRYKIIEKRQSVAFWCNPISGHATLYWYQQILGQGPKLLIQFQNNGVVDDSQLPKDRFSAERLKGVDSTLKIQPAKLEDSAVYLCASSELAGGPSEQFFGPGTRLTVL.

V usage is TRBV10-2 and J usage is TRBJ2-5; TCRdb lists TRBD2, though no DNA is available to test this call. CDR1 is WSHSY, CDR2 SAAADI, per germline. The CDR3 has 16 residues. The CDR3 spells CASKIGLAGRWETQYF.

The chain has TRBV20-1 and TRBJ2-7; TCRdb reports TRBD1, a call that lacks DNA to check it against. The CDR3 contains 13 residues. The germline CDR1 and CDR2 sequences are DFQATT and SNEGSKA (reference sequence). The CDR3 loop reads CSASPDRDYEQYF.

This chain joins TRBV12-3 or TRBV12-4 and TRBJ2-5; TCRdb picks TRBD2, but there is no DNA to check that call. This CDR3 contains 17 residues. Here the CDR3 reads CASTKDTSGGPKETQYF.

This rearrangement joins TRBV7-9 to TRBJ2-7; the D gene TCRdb calls, TRBD2, cannot be checked with no DNA. Germline loops: CDR1 SEHNR, CDR2 FQNEAQ (reference sequence). The CDR3 spans 16 residues. The CDR3 sequence: CASSSPTSGSSYEQYF.

This chain connects TRBV5-5 to TRBJ2-7. This CDR3 spans 12 amino acids. CDR1 and CDR2 from the germline V gene are SGHKS and YYEKEE (reference sequence). CDR3 residues: CASSLNSYEQYF.

V is TRBV7-2 and J is TRBJ2-7; lacking DNA, the TRBD1 call made by TCRdb goes unchecked. This CDR3 contains 15 residues. In germline, CDR1 is SGHTA, CDR2 FQGNSA. CDR3 region: CASSVFGGEPYEQYF. Complete variable domain (other parts from reference TRBV7-2 and TRBJ2-7): GAGVSQSPSNKVTEKGKDVELRCDPISGHTALYWYRQSLGQGLEFLIYFQGNSAPDKSGLPSDRFSAERTGGSVSTLTIQRTQQEDSAVYLCASSVFGGEPYEQYFGPGTRLTVT.

The V call is TRBV7-9, the J call TRBJ1-2; without DNA, the TCRdb call of TRBD1 cannot be checked. The CDR3 contains 12 residues. Germline CDR1 is SEHNR and CDR2 is FQNEAQ (reference sequence). The CDR3 protein is CASRPGSGGYTF.

The genes are TRBV29-1 and TRBJ1-2; without DNA, the TCRdb call of TRBD1 cannot be checked. The CDR3 spans 12 residues. Germline CDR1 SQVTM, CDR2 ANQGSEA. The CDR3 sequence is CSVEDRAGGYTF.

The rearrangement links TRBV20-1 to TRBJ1-5; TCRdb designates TRBD1, a call that cannot be tested without DNA. Germline V CDR1 and CDR2: DFQATT, SNEGSKA (reference sequence). The CDR3 has 14 amino acids. CDR3 sequence reads: CSARETGWGQPQHF.